The 25 T cell receptor beta chains presented below share a single source sample, sequenced in a study of blood T cell repertoires in COVID-19. The data were produced by immunoSEQ multiplex PCR, yet TCRdb's version contains in-frame clones alone and is incomplete. The repertoire holds fewer than 300,000 clones, with roughly 92% as singletons. Sequenced material: peripheral blood. These receptor sequences come from a woman aged 30 to 39 with COVID-19, enrolled during active disease.

This clone showed up just once. V and J are TRBV11-3 and TRBJ2-1, with 7 nucleotides matching TRBD2. The length of the CDR3 is 16 residues. V trimming: 8 bases; J trimming: 0 bases; junction bases outside the gene matches: 10. CDR1 SGHNT and CDR2 YENEEA come from the germline V gene. CDR3 in amino acids: CASSPGGGSSYNEQFF. The CDR3 nucleotides are TGTGCCAGCTCCCCCGGCGGCGGGAGCTCCTACAATGAGCAGTTCTTC.

The rearrangement uses TRBV19 and TRBJ1-1, with D possibly being TRBD1 (5 bases). CDR3 length equals 15 residues. The V and J ends lost 6 bases and 0 bases respectively, with 14 bases between them. Germline assignment: CDR1 LNHDA and CDR2 SQIVND (reference sequence). The CDR3 sequence is CASRMAGPLNTEAFF. CDR3 in DNA: TGTGCCAGTAGGATGGCGGGACCGCTGAACACTGAAGCTTTCTTT. The full variable domain, with the rest looked up from reference TRBV19 and TRBJ1-1, is DGGITQSPKYLFRKEGQNVTLSCEQNLNHDAMYWYRQDPGQGLRLIYYSQIVNDFQKGDIAEGYSVSREKKESFPLTVTSAQKNPTAFYLCASRMAGPLNTEAFFGQGTRLTVV.

The genes are TRBV7-9 and TRBJ1-1; no clear D gene. The germline V and J ends were trimmed by 4 bases and 11 bases, with 17 bases remaining between them. CDR1 is SEHNR, CDR2 FQNEAQ, per germline (reference sequence). The CDR3 consists of 13 residues. Here the CDR3 DNA reads TGTGCCAGCAGCTCCGGAGAAGGACTAGTCGCTTTCTTT. This translates into CASSSGEGLVAFF.

The CDR3, as DNA: TGTGCCAGCAGAGCTTCGACTAGCGGCTCCTACAATGAGCAGTTCTTC. Protein: CASRASTSGSYNEQFF. The V call is TRBV6-4, the J call TRBJ2-1; 9 positions match TRBD2. The CDR3 loop spans 16 amino acids. Per germline, CDR1 MRHNA and CDR2 SNTAGT. J was trimmed by 0 bases and V by 6 bases; bases with no gene match: 6.

With respect to this clone: This CDR3 is also generated by other DNA sequences in the sample. This chain links TRBV3-1 (or the pseudogene TRBV3-2) with TRBJ1-5; 7 nucleotides align to TRBD1. The CDR3 length is 14 residues. The germline V gene has CDR1 LGHDT and CDR2 YNNKEL (reference sequence). J lost 6 bases, V lost 1 base, and 3 bases had no gene match. This chain's CDR3 is CASSQGQGGQPQHF. The CDR3 DNA is TGTGCCAGCAGCCAAGGACAGGGAGGTCAGCCCCAGCATTTT.

The rearrangement uses TRBV18 and TRBJ2-7; a weak D match, TRBD2 (5 bases). The CDR3 contains 14 residues. Trimming left V 4 bases short and J 1 base short, with 11 bases between. In germline, CDR1 is KGHSH, CDR2 LQKENI. CDR3 loop: CASSQAPGSYEQYF. The CDR3 DNA reads TGTGCCAGCTCACAGGCCCCGGGGTCCTACGAGCAGTACTTC. Full variable domain (missing parts from reference TRBV18 and TRBJ2-7): NAGVMQNPRHLVRRRGQEARLRCSPMKGHSHVYWYRQLPEEGLKFMVYLQKENIIDESGMPKERFSAEFPKEGPSILRIQQVVRGDSAAYFCASSQAPGSYEQYFGPGTRLTVT.

The J gene is TRBJ2-7, the V gene TRBV19; TRBD1 aligns across 7 bases. Per germline, CDR1 LNHDA and CDR2 SQIVND (reference sequence). The V gene end was trimmed by 3 bases and the J gene end by 6 bases; junction bases not matched to a gene: 8. This CDR3 has 14 amino acids. The CDR3 DNA is TGTGCCAGTAGTATGTTCCAGGGGGAAAGCGAGCAGTACTTC. Translation gives CASSMFQGESEQYF.

This clone showed up just once. The chain recombines TRBV3-1 (or the pseudogene TRBV3-2) with TRBJ2-6; weak D call: TRBD2 (6 bases). In germline, CDR1 is LGHDT, CDR2 YNNKEL (reference sequence). This CDR3 spans 18 amino acids. V was pared by 4 bases and J by 4 bases, with 20 bases between. The CDR3 sequence: CASSPSWTLREGANVLTF. Written as DNA, the CDR3 is TGTGCCAGCAGCCCCTCGTGGACCCTACGGGAGGGGGCCAACGTCCTGACTTTC.

J is TRBJ2-5 and V is TRBV11-2, with 12 bases aligning to TRBD2. The trim removed 5 bases at V and 1 base at J, leaving 11 bases unmatched. Germline-derived CDR1 and CDR2 are SGHAT and FQNNGV. The length of the CDR3 is 18 residues. CDR3 sequence: CASSPTGLAGGVQETQYF. In nucleotides, the CDR3 is TGTGCCAGCAGCCCTACGGGGCTAGCGGGAGGGGTCCAAGAGACCCAGTACTTC.

The chain employs TRBV5-1 and TRBJ1-1, with TRBD1 matching 8 bases. CDR1 SGHRS and CDR2 YFSETQ come from the germline V gene. This CDR3 spans 15 amino acids. With V trimmed by 4 bases and J by 1 base, 6 bases remained unmatched. Here the CDR3 DNA reads TGCGCCAGCAGCCCGGGGGACAGGCAGAACACTGAAGCTTTCTTT. Its translation: CASSPGDRQNTEAFF.

This rearrangement joins TRBV4-1 to TRBJ2-7; TRBD1 is a possible D gene (6 bases). The CDR3 contains 15 residues. Germline values: CDR1 MGHRA, CDR2 YSYEKL. The germline V and J ends were trimmed by 0 bases and 4 bases, with 13 bases remaining between them. The CDR3 region has the DNA TGCGCCAGCAGCCAAGAGGGTGGACAGTCGTACGAGCAGTACTTC. Translated, it gives CASSQEGGQSYEQYF.

The V call is TRBV6-4, the J call TRBJ1-1; perhaps TRBD1 as D (6 bases). CDR3 length: 16 amino acids. Trimming shortened V by 2 bases and J by 1 base, and 14 bases separated the two germline ends. Per germline, CDR1 MRHNA and CDR2 SNTAGT. The CDR3 is CASSDIWDKKNTEAFF. In DNA form, the CDR3 reads TGTGCCAGCAGTGACATCTGGGACAAAAAGAACACTGAAGCTTTCTTT.

The V gene is TRBV18, the J gene TRBJ1-1, with TRBD1 matching over 10 bases. V was pared by 1 base and J by 5 bases, with 1 base of the junction left unmatched. This CDR3 region has 14 residues. Germline assignment: CDR1 KGHSH and CDR2 LQKENI. The DNA of the CDR3 is TGTGCCAGCTCACCACGGACAGGGGGGACTGAAGCTTTCTTT. Its protein product is CASSPRTGGTEAFF.

In its sample, this clone was seen once. This chain links TRBV19 with TRBJ1-4; 7 positions agree with TRBD1. The germline V gene has CDR1 LNHDA and CDR2 SQIVND (reference sequence). After removal of 8 bases from V and 6 bases from J, the junction contained 3 bases not matched to a gene. The CDR3 totals 12 residues. The DNA for the CDR3 is TGTGCCAGTCATACAGGGGATGAAAAACTGTTTTTT. Amino acids: CASHTGDEKLFF.

This clone came up many times. The chain is built from TRBV27 and TRBJ1-5; tentatively, D is TRBD1 (5 bases). This CDR3 comprises 16 residues. Between the trimmed V and J ends, which lost 0 bases and 2 bases, there was a span of 11 bases. Germline CDR1 and CDR2: MNHEY and SMNVEV (reference sequence). The CDR3 loop is CASSLSGRAGNQPQHF. The DNA for the CDR3 is TGTGCCAGCAGTTTATCGGGCAGGGCTGGCAATCAGCCCCAGCATTTT.

This clone occurred once. The chain has TRBV28 and TRBJ2-1, with TRBD2 matching over 8 bases. The germline gives CDR1 MDHEN, CDR2 SYDVKM. The CDR3 loop spans 15 amino acids. Germline trimming cut 6 bases from V and 7 bases from J; bases unmatched to any gene: 11. The CDR3 here is CASRGSGSSRNEQFF. For the CDR3, the DNA is TGTGCCAGCAGGGGAAGCGGGAGCAGTAGGAATGAGCAGTTCTTC. The entire variable domain, with the rest obtained from reference TRBV28 and TRBJ2-1, is as follows: DVKVTQSSRYLVKRTGEKVFLECVQDMDHENMFWYRQDPGLGLRLIYFSYDVKMKEKGDIPEGYSVSREKKERFSLILESASTNQTSMYLCASRGSGSSRNEQFFGPGTRLTVL.

The rearrangement joins TRBV25-1 to TRBJ1-5; no definite D call. Per the germline V gene, CDR1 is MGHDK and CDR2 is SYGVNS. Between the trimmed V and J ends, which lost 10 bases and 3 bases, there was a span of 13 bases. CDR3 length equals 13 residues. CDR3 sequence: CATAGASNQPQHF. In DNA, the CDR3 is TGTGCCACTGCGGGCGCATCCAATCAGCCCCAGCATTTT.

The V call is TRBV19, the J call TRBJ1-2; D ambiguous. The CDR3 is made up of 13 amino acids. V lost 0 bases and J 8 bases, leaving 10 bases between the germline ends. Per the germline V gene, CDR1 is LNHDA and CDR2 is SQIVND (reference sequence). The CDR3 spells CASSIDRIYGYTF. CDR3 nucleotides: TGTGCCAGTAGTATAGACAGGATCTACGGCTACACCTTC.

The chain recombines TRBV5-1 with TRBJ2-2, with TRBD1 as a possible D gene (5 bases). The CDR3 is 14 residues long. The germline V and J ends were trimmed by 5 bases and 7 bases, with 15 bases remaining between them. CDR1 and CDR2 (germline): SGHRS, YFSETQ. The CDR3 bases are TGCGCCAGCAGAACTGACAGTTCTGGCGGGGAGCTGTTTTTT. Amino acid sequence: CASRTDSSGGELFF.

This clone turned up a few times. J is TRBJ2-2 and V is TRBV4-1; TRBD2 matches at 7 bases. V lost 1 base to trimming and J lost 0 bases; unmatched junction nucleotides: 5. This CDR3 region has 17 residues. Germline V gene lookup returns CDR1 MGHRA and CDR2 YSYEKL. The CDR3 sequence: CASSQVREMTNTGELFF. The CDR3 DNA reads TGCGCCAGCAGCCAAGTGCGGGAGATGACGAACACCGGGGAGCTGTTTTTT.

The chain combines TRBV6-5 with TRBJ2-5; 9 bases fit TRBD1. Looked up from germline, CDR1 is MNHEY and CDR2 is SVGAGI. The CDR3 has 15 amino acids. V shed 6 bases and J 5 bases; nucleotides not matched to a gene: 10. CDR3 in amino acids: CASRVPTGGAETQYF. The CDR3 region has the DNA TGTGCCAGCAGAGTTCCCACAGGGGGCGCGGAGACCCAGTACTTC.

The genes are TRBV7-2 and TRBJ2-7; D remains unclear. V dropped 5 bases and J dropped 0 bases, with 8 bases sitting between them. Germline V gene lookup returns CDR1 SGHTA and CDR2 FQGNSA. This CDR3 contains 13 residues. As DNA, the CDR3 is TGTGCCAGCAGCCGTCGGTACTCCTACGAGCAGTACTTC. It specifies CASSRRYSYEQYF.

The J gene is TRBJ1-1, the V gene TRBV29-1; possibly TRBD1 for D (5 bases). From germline, CDR1 is SQVTM and CDR2 ANQGSEA. The CDR3 consists of 11 residues. The V gene lost 2 bases and the J gene lost 10 bases, with 11 bases spanning the gap. DNA for the CDR3: TGCAGCGTTGAACCCGGTCAGGGAGCTTTCTTT. Its translation is CSVEPGQGAFF.

CDR3 coding DNA: TGTGCCAGCAGTTACGGGAGAAACACTGAAGCTTTCTTT. Residues: CASSYGRNTEAFF. V and J are TRBV6-5 and TRBJ1-1; D is uncertain. Trimming cost V 2 bases and J 2 bases, with 6 bases left between them. The CDR3 totals 13 residues. The germline gives CDR1 MNHEY, CDR2 SVGAGI.

The CDR3 region is CASSPRQGALNEQFF. DNA for the CDR3: TGTGCCAGTAGTCCTCGACAGGGGGCCCTCAATGAGCAGTTCTTC. The chain is built from TRBV19 and TRBJ2-1, with TRBD1 matching over 10 bases. The ends lost 5 bases at V and 6 bases at J; junction bases unmatched: 7. CDR1 is LNHDA, CDR2 SQIVND, per germline (reference sequence). The CDR3 contains 15 residues.